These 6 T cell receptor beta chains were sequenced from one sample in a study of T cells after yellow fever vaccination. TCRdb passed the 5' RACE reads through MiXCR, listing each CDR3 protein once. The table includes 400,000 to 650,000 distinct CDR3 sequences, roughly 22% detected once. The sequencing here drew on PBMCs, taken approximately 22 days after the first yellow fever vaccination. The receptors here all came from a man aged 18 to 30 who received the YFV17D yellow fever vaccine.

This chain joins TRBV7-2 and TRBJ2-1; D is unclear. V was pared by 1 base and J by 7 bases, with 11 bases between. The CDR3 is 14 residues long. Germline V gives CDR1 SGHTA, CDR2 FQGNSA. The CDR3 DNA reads TGTGCCAGCAGCTTAGGTAACTGGAATAATGAGCAGTTCTTC. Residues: CASSLGNWNNEQFF.

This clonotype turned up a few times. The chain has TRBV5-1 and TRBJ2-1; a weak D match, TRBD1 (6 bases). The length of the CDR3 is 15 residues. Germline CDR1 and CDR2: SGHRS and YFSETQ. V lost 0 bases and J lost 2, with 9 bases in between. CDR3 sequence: CASSLGAGAYNEQFF. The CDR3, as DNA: TGCGCCAGCAGCTTGGGGGCAGGGGCCTACAATGAGCAGTTCTTC.

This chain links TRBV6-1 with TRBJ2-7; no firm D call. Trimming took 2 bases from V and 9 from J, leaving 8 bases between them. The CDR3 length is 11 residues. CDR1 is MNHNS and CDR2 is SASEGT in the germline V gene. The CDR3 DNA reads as TGTGCCAGCAGTGAACCACGTCGGCAGTACGTC. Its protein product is CASSEPRRQYV.

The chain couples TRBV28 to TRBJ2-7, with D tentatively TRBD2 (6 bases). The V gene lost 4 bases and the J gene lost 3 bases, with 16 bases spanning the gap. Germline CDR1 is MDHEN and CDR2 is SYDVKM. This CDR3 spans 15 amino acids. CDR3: CASSSAGTDLYEQYV. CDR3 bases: TGTGCCAGCAGTTCCGCCGGGACTGATCTCTACGAGCAGTACGTC.

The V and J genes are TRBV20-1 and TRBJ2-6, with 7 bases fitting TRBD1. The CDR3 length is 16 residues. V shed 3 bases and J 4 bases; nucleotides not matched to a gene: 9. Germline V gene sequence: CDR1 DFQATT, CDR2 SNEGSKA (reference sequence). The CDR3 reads CSARDRLLSGANVLTF. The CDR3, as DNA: TGCAGTGCTAGGGACAGGCTCCTTTCCGGGGCCAACGTCCTGACTTTC.

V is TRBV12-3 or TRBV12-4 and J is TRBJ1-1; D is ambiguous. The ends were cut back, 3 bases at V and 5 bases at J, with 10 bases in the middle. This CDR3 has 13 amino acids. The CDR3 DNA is TGTGCCAGCAGTTTTGCGGGGAGAACTGAAGCTTTCTTT. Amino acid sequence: CASSFAGRTEAFF.